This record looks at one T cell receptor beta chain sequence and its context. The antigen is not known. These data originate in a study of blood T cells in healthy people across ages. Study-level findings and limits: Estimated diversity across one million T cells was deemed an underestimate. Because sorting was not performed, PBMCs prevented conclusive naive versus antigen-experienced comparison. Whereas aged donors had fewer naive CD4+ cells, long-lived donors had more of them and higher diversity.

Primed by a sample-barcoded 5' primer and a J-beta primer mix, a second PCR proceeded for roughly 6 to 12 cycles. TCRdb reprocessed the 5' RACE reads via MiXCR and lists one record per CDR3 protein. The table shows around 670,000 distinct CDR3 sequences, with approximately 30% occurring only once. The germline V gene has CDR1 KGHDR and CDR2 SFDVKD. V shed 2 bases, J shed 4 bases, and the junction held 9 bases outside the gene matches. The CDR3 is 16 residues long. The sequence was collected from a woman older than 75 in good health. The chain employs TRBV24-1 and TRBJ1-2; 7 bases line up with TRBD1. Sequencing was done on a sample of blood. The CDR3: CATSDSAQTGTYGYTF. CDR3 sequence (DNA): TGTGCCACCAGTGATTCAGCCCAGACAGGGACCTATGGCTACACCTTC.